This TCR beta chain was found in a study of cytomegalovirus exposure and HLA in healthy donors. Study-level findings and limits: A missense variant in DCLRE1C was later tied to TCR beta V- and J-gene trimming. Donor immune exposure was known only as CMV serostatus.

Details on this clone: Its antigen is as yet unknown.

Primers: 60 Vbeta forward and 13 Jbeta reverse. Methods used by the authors: In a later analysis, roughly 11 million of some 80 million unique beta chains occurred in at least two donors. Assay used: immunoSEQ multiplex PCR; TCRdb lists only in-frame clones, some missing. D and trimming were read from the DNA, whereas the V and J calls and clone size are those reported in that table. This sample has about 170,000 clones; roughly 60% occur once, and the top ten carry over 2.5%. The CDR3 contains 16 residues. In germline, CDR1 is MNHEY, CDR2 SMNVEV (reference sequence). V gave up 9 bases and J gave up 5 bases; unmatched junction bases: 15.

The sample was PBMCs. This receptor was obtained from a man in his forties or fifties in good health and CMV-seronegative. This chain connects TRBV27 to TRBJ1-4, with 7 bases that match TRBD1. This CDR3 reads CASRSRGTAYNEKLFF. CDR3 coding DNA: TGTGCCAGTAGATCGAGGGGGACAGCCTACAATGAAAAACTGTTTTTT.